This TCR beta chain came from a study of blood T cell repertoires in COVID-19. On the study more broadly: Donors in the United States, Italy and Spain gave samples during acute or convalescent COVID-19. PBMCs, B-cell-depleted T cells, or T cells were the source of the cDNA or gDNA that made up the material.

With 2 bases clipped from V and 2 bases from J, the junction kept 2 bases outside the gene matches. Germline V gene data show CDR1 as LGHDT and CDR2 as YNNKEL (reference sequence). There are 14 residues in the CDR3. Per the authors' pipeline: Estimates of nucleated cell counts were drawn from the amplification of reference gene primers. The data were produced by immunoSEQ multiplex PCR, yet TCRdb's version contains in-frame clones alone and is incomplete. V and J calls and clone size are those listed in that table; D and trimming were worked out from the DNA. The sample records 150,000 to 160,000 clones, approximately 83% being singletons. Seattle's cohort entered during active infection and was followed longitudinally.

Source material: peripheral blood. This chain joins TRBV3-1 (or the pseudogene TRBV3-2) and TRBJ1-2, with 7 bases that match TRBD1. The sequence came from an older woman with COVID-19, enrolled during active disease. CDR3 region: CASSQTGANYGYTF. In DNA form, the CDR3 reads TGTGCCAGCAGCCAAACAGGGGCAAACTATGGCTACACCTTC.